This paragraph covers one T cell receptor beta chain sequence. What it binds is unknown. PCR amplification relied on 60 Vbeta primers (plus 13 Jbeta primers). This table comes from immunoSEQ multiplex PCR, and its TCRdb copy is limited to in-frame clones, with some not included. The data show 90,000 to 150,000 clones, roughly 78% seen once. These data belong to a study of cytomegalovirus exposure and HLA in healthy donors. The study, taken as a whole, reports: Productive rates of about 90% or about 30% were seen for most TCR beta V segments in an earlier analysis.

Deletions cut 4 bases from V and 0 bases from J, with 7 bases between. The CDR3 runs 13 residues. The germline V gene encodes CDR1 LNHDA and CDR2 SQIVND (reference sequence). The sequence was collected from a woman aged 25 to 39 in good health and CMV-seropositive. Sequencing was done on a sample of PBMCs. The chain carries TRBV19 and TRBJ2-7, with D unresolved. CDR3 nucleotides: TGTGCCAGTAGTACGGAGCCCTCCTACGAGCAGTACTTC. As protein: CASSTEPSYEQYF.